The next 2 T cell receptor beta chains were all read from a single sample in a study of PD-L1 blockade in urothelial cancer. Time point of the sample: peripheral blood 6 weeks after treatment start. TCRdb's copy holds only in-frame clones and misses some; the assay was immunoSEQ multiplex PCR. The sample shows some 19,000 clones, about four fifths of them seen only once. The input for sequencing was PBMCs, taken around atezolizumab (anti-PD-L1) treatment. These receptors were collected from a man aged 50-60 years with urothelial cancer.

This clone was found once. This chain joins TRBV5-1 and TRBJ1-3; TRBD1 aligns across 7 bases. Germline loops: CDR1 SGHRS, CDR2 YFSETQ. Germline trimming cut 9 bases from V and 0 bases from J; bases unmatched to any gene: 12. This CDR3 is built from 16 residues. The CDR3 spells CATALGQDLSGNTIYF. DNA for the CDR3: TGCGCCACGGCCCTTGGACAGGACCTCTCTGGAAACACCATATATTTT.

In this sample, this clone turned up a few times. The rearrangement joins TRBV6-5 to TRBJ1-4; unclear D gene. Germline V gene sequence: CDR1 MNHEY, CDR2 SVGAGI. The CDR3 sequence is 14 residues long. Between the trimmed V and J ends, which lost 2 bases and 6 bases, there was a span of 10 bases. In nucleotides, the CDR3 is TGTGCCAGCAGTTACGAGATCCGGGATGAAAAACTGTTTTTT. Translation: CASSYEIRDEKLFF.